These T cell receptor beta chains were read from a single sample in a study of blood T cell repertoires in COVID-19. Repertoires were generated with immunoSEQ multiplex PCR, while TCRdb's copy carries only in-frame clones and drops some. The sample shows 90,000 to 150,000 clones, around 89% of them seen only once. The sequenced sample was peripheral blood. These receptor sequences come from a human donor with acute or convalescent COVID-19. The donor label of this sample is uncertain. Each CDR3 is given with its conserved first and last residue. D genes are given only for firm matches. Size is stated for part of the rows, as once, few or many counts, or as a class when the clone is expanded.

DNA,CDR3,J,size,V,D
TGTGCCAGTAGTGTTTCGGTAACGGACTTCTACGAGCAGTACTTC,CASSVSVTDFYEQYF,TRBJ2-7,-,TRBV19,-
TGTGCTAGTGGTTTCACCGGACAGGGGCCCTACGAGCAGTACTTC,CASGFTGQGPYEQYF,TRBJ2-7,-,TRBV12-5,TRBD1
TGTGCCGGTAGGGACAGCGACACAGATACGCAGTATTTT,CAGRDSDTDTQYF,TRBJ2-3,-,TRBV18,TRBD1
TGTGCCAGCAGCTTAAAAAGCGGAAGCACAGATACGCAGTATTTT,CASSLKSGSTDTQYF,TRBJ2-3,-,TRBV5-4,-
TGTGCCAGCAGTTACATGGAGGGTCTCGAAGCTTTCTTT,CASSYMEGLEAFF,TRBJ1-1,-,TRBV6-2/TRBV6-3,-
TGCGCCAGCAGCCAGGCCCAACGGGGGACCCAGTACTTC,CASSQAQRGTQYF,TRBJ2-5,-,TRBV5-1,-
TGTGCCAGTAGTATCGGGAACACTGAAGCTTTCTTT,CASSIGNTEAFF,TRBJ1-1,-,TRBV19,-
TGTGCCATCCGCACTGGTCGCTATGGCTACACCTTC,CAIRTGRYGYTF,TRBJ1-2,-,TRBV27,-
TGTGCCAGCAGCCCTCGGTCAGGGGTGTGGGGGGAAAAACTGTTTTTT,CASSPRSGVWGEKLFF,TRBJ1-4,-,TRBV28,-
TGTGCCAGCAGGGGGACTAGCGGCCTCGCAGAGACCCAGTACTTC,CASRGTSGLAETQYF,TRBJ2-5,-,TRBV2,TRBD2
TGTGCCAGCAGCGTCGGCGGGGGAACCGTGGGGACCCAGTACTTC,CASSVGGGTVGTQYF,TRBJ2-5,-,TRBV9,TRBD2
TGTGCCAGCAGCCCGCTGTCTCGGAGCGGGAGTGAGCAGTTCTTC,CASSPLSRSGSEQFF,TRBJ2-1,-,TRBV7-2,TRBD2
TGTGCCAGCAGTGGGGGACAGGGTAATTCACCCCTCCACTTT,CASSGGQGNSPLHF,TRBJ1-6,-,TRBV2,TRBD1
TGTGCCAGCAGTTTAAGCAACGAATACGAGCAGTACTTC,CASSLSNEYEQYF,TRBJ2-7,many,TRBV12-3/TRBV12-4,-
TGTGCCAGCAGCAAACAGGGCCAGCCTGAAGCTTTCTTT,CASSKQGQPEAFF,TRBJ1-1,-,TRBV6-6,-
TGCGCCAGCAGCCACTGGGACAGGGGGCCTGAAGCTTTCTTT,CASSHWDRGPEAFF,TRBJ1-1,once,TRBV4-3,TRBD1
TGTGCCAGCAGCGTAGCTTTCGGGGGTTTAGCGAACACCGGGGAGCTGTTTTTT,CASSVAFGGLANTGELFF,TRBJ2-2,-,TRBV9,-
TGTGCCAGCAGCCAGCCGACTAGCGGCACAGATACGCAGTATTTT,CASSQPTSGTDTQYF,TRBJ2-3,-,TRBV4-2,TRBD2
TGTGCCAGCAGTTTCCCACAGAACACTGAAGCTTTCTTT,CASSFPQNTEAFF,TRBJ1-1,-,TRBV28,-
TGTGCCAGCAGTGAAGCGGGGGGGAGCAATGAGCAGTTCTTC,CASSEAGGSNEQFF,TRBJ2-1,-,TRBV6-1,TRBD2
TGTGCCATCAGTTCGGGACAAAAAAACTATGGCTACACCTTC,CAISSGQKNYGYTF,TRBJ1-2,-,TRBV10-3,-
TGTGCCAGCAGCTCCCAGGGGGCCAACTATGGCTACACCTTC,CASSSQGANYGYTF,TRBJ1-2,-,TRBV7-2,TRBD1
TGTGCCAGCAGACCGGTAGAGGAGACCCAGTACTTC,CASRPVEETQYF,TRBJ2-5,-,TRBV2,-
TGTGCCAGCAGTCCTCGGGACACAGCGGGATCATTCTTT,CASSPRDTAGSFF,TRBJ1-1,-,TRBV6-5,-
TGTGCCAGCTCACCGAGGCAGGGGGCAGAGAAAACTGAAGCTTTCTTT,CASSPRQGAEKTEAFF,TRBJ1-1,once,TRBV18,TRBD1
TGTGCCAGCAGCCACCAGGGACAGGATAATGAAAAACTGTTTTTT,CASSHQGQDNEKLFF,TRBJ1-4,few,TRBV3-1/TRBV3-2,TRBD1
TGTGCCAGCAGCTTGTCCGACACTCCCTATGGCTACACCTTC,CASSLSDTPYGYTF,TRBJ1-2,-,TRBV5-5,-
TGCGCCAGCAGCTTCGGACCGACAGGGACGAACACCGGGGAGCTGTTTTTT,CASSFGPTGTNTGELFF,TRBJ2-2,-,TRBV5-1,TRBD1
TGCGCCAGCAGCCAACAGGGTGAAGCTTTCTTT,CASSQQGEAFF,TRBJ1-1,-,TRBV4-1,-
TGTGCCAGCAGCTCCTGGACTAGCGGGAGCTCCTACAATGAGCAGTTCTTC,CASSSWTSGSSYNEQFF,TRBJ2-1,-,TRBV7-9,TRBD2
TGTGCCAGTACCCGGACAGGGGACAATGAGCAGTTCTTC,CASTRTGDNEQFF,TRBJ2-1,-,TRBV19,TRBD1
TGTGCCAGCGGACAGGGGCTGAGGGATGAGCAGTTCTTC,CASGQGLRDEQFF,TRBJ2-1,once,TRBV7-6,TRBD1
TGTGCCAGCAGTCCACGAGGGGAAAAACTGTTTTTT,CASSPRGEKLFF,TRBJ1-4,few,TRBV27,-
TGCGCCAGCAGCTGGGGGACTACCCAAGAGACCCAGTACTTC,CASSWGTTQETQYF,TRBJ2-5,-,TRBV5-1,TRBD2
TGTGCCAGCAGCTTTAAATCTGGGGCCAACGTCCTGACTTTC,CASSFKSGANVLTF,TRBJ2-6,-,TRBV7-3,-
TGTGCCAGCAGCTTGGACAGCCTCTCCTACAATGAGCAGTTCTTC,CASSLDSLSYNEQFF,TRBJ2-1,-,TRBV5-4,-
TGTGCCAGCAGTGAGGCAGGTGGATTTGGTGGCTACACCTTC,CASSEAGGFGGYTF,TRBJ1-2,once,TRBV2,-